This T cell receptor beta chain was observed in a study of CXCR3 chemokines and chemotherapy response in bladder cancer. This clonotype occurred many times. MiXCR, applied by TCRdb to the PCR reads, yields one record per CDR3 protein. This sample has about 8,900 distinct CDR3 sequences, with 20% to 25% found just once. The germline CDR1 and CDR2 sequences are PRHDT and FYEKMQ (reference sequence). Losses at the gene ends were 4 bases for V and 7 bases for J; bases not matched to a gene: 6. The CDR3 extends over 14 amino acids. Sampling was done from a patient whose treatment included neoadjuvant chemotherapy. This TCR derives from a human donor with bladder cancer that did not respond to neoadjuvant chemotherapy. The chain employs TRBV13 and TRBJ2-1; 8 bases map to TRBD2. CDR3 sequence: CASSSPGGGNEQFF. For the CDR3, the DNA is TGTGCCAGCAGCTCGCCAGGCGGGGGGAATGAGCAGTTCTTC.